There are a few counts of the clone carrying this T cell receptor (beta chain). The sample comes from a study of human T cells and chemical hapten exposure. Using its own MiXCR run on the RACE reads, TCRdb lists one record per CDR3 protein. Of fewer than 130,000 distinct CDR3 sequences in the sample, roughly 9.6% are singletons; the top ten hold around 3.5%. This CDR3 contains 15 residues. V was cut by 3 bases and J by 4 bases, with 18 bases left in between. Germline V gene lookup returns CDR1 SQVTM and CDR2 ANQGSEA. The time point is: patch test 1, 2 weeks after DPC sensitization. Stated treatment: therapeutic diphenylcyclopropenone sensitization with weekly scalp DPC.

This specimen consisted of whole blood, obtained in connection with sensitization to the hapten diphenylcyclopropenone (DPC). The receptor comes from a woman in her 40s with alopecia areata. Some clones in this sample may be carry-over from other donors' samples. V gene TRBV29-1 combines with J gene TRBJ1-1; weak D call: TRBD1 (5 bases). In nucleotides, the CDR3 is TGCAGCGTTGATACAATAGGGAGGGGAAGCACTGAAGCTTTCTTT. Its translation is CSVDTIGRGSTEAFF. The full variable domain, with the rest looked up from reference TRBV29-1 and TRBJ1-1, is SAVISQKPSRDICQRGTSLTIQCQVDSQVTMMFWYRQQPGQSLTLIATANQGSEATYESGFVIDKFPISRPNLTFSTLTVSNMSPEDSSIYLCSVDTIGRGSTEAFFGQGTRLTVV.